What follows are 13 T cell receptor beta chains derived from one specimen sequenced in a study of early T cells in non-severe SARS-CoV-2 infection. TCRdb itself ran the 5' RACE reads through MiXCR, one entry per CDR3 protein. The table includes 25,000 to 30,000 distinct CDR3 sequences, 4.5% detected once. The sample taken for sequencing was whole blood. All receptors come from an adult who was a healthcare worker with PCR-confirmed SARS-CoV-2 infection or an uninfected control (not recorded which).

This clonotype was seen repeatedly, ten times or more. The chain employs TRBV18 and TRBJ2-3; perhaps TRBD1 as D (6 bases). There are 14 residues in the CDR3. Germline V CDR1 and CDR2: KGHSH, LQKENI. Trimming removed 1 base at V and 4 bases at J, with 9 bases between. DNA of the CDR3: TGTGCCAGCTCACCACGAACAGGGTCAGATACGCAGTATTTT. This sequence encodes CASSPRTGSDTQYF.

The table lists this clonotype with a few counts. The rearrangement uses TRBV19 and TRBJ2-1; the match to TRBD2 covers 9 bases. The CDR3 is made up of 15 amino acids. The junction had 9 bases not matched to a gene; V was cut back by 5 bases and J by 7 bases. CDR1 is LNHDA, CDR2 SQIVND, per germline (reference sequence). The CDR3 DNA follows: TGTGCCAGTAGTCTTAGCGGGAGCATCTGGAATGAGCAGTTCTTC. Translating it yields CASSLSGSIWNEQFF.

This clonotype was observed many times. This rearrangement joins TRBV24-1 to TRBJ2-2; no definite D call. This CDR3 comprises 14 residues. The V end was cut by 4 bases, the J end by 6 bases, with 11 bases between. Germline CDR1 and CDR2: KGHDR and SFDVKD. CDR3 coding DNA: TGTGCCACCAGTGACTCGTGGGTGTCCGGGGAGCTGTTTTTT. It codes for CATSDSWVSGELFF.

This clonotype was seen repeatedly, ten times or more. The chain joins TRBV29-1 to TRBJ2-5; 8 bases fit TRBD1. After removal of 8 bases from V and 3 bases from J, the junction contained 11 bases not matched to a gene. The CDR3 covers 14 residues. CDR1 and CDR2 from the germline V gene are SQVTM and ANQGSEA. For the CDR3, the DNA is TGCAGCAGCGGGCTGGGGACAGGAAAAGAGACCCAGTACTTC. It codes for CSSGLGTGKETQYF. Using reference TRBV29-1 and TRBJ2-5 for the parts outside the CDR3, the full variable domain is SAVISQKPSRDICQRGTSLTIQCQVDSQVTMMFWYRQQPGQSLTLIATANQGSEATYESGFVIDKFPISRPNLTFSTLTVSNMSPEDSSIYLCSSGLGTGKETQYFGPGTRLLVL.

As regards this clonotype: A read error is possible here, since a much larger clone lies one base away. This chain links TRBV7-3 with TRBJ2-1; 8 nucleotides line up with TRBD2. This CDR3 region has 15 residues. Germline V gene data show CDR1 as SGHTA and CDR2 as FQGTGA. The CDR3 is CASSLIAGGLHEQSF. The CDR3 bases are TGTGCCAGCAGCTTAATCGCGGGGGGTCTACATGAGCAGTCCTTC.

This clonotype showed up many times. The V call is TRBV12-3 or TRBV12-4, the J call TRBJ1-2, with D maybe TRBD1 (6 bases). The CDR3 length is 15 residues. Trimming left V 2 bases short and J 8 bases short, with 18 bases between. This CDR3 reads CASSLSGAGPRGYTF. CDR3 in DNA: TGTGCCAGCAGTTTATCAGGGGCGGGTCCTCGGGGCTACACCTTC.

At least ten counts were recorded for this clonotype. The genes are TRBV9 and TRBJ2-3; TRBD1 might be the D (6 bases). The length of the CDR3 is 14 residues. V was clipped by 3 bases and J by 2 bases, with 10 bases between them. The germline V gene has CDR1 SGDLS and CDR2 YYNGEE. The CDR3 protein is CASSETGTTDTQYF. CDR3 bases: TGTGCCAGCAGCGAAACAGGGACCACAGATACGCAGTATTTT.

This rearrangement joins TRBV12-3 or TRBV12-4 to TRBJ1-6; 7 bases are a match to TRBD1. CDR3 length equals 13 residues. The junction had 0 bases not matched to a gene; V was cut back by 3 bases and J by 7 bases. The CDR3 spells CASSLTGNSPLHF. The DNA of the CDR3 is TGTGCCAGCAGTTTGACAGGGAATTCACCCCTCCACTTT.

This clonotype was seen repeatedly, ten times or more. The V and J genes are TRBV20-1 and TRBJ2-3, with a possible D match to TRBD1 (5 bases). CDR1 is DFQATT and CDR2 is SNEGSKA in the germline V gene (reference sequence). There are 15 residues in the CDR3. Trimming left V 0 bases short and J 4 bases short, with 14 bases between. CDR3: CSARDQKGPADTQYF. The CDR3 DNA reads as TGCAGTGCTAGAGATCAGAAGGGGCCGGCAGATACGCAGTATTTT.

This clonotype has at least ten counts. The chain is built from TRBV24-1 and TRBJ2-2, with TRBD2 matching over 13 bases. The junction had 14 bases not matched to a gene; V was cut back by 5 bases and J by 0 bases. The CDR3 loop spans 21 amino acids. CDR1 KGHDR and CDR2 SFDVKD come from the germline V gene. This CDR3 is CATSATPGRTSGGANTGELFF. DNA for the CDR3: TGTGCCACCAGTGCTACCCCCGGGAGGACTAGCGGGGGCGCGAACACCGGGGAGCTGTTTTTT.

This clonotype was detected many times. The V and J genes are TRBV20-1 and TRBJ1-5; D not resolved. Trimming shortened V by 5 bases and J by 6 bases, and 11 bases separated the two germline ends. The CDR3 is made up of 12 amino acids. CDR1 DFQATT and CDR2 SNEGSKA come from the germline V gene (reference sequence). The CDR3 DNA is TGCAGTGCTTCGCCCCGGGGTCAGCCCCAGCATTTT. Encoded protein: CSASPRGQPQHF.

This clonotype was seen repeatedly, ten times or more. This sequence joins TRBV10-2 and TRBJ2-7; D tentatively reads TRBD1 or TRBD2 (5 bases each). Trimming removed 2 bases at V and 6 bases at J, with 17 bases between. CDR1 WSHSY and CDR2 SAAADI come from the germline V gene. CDR3 length equals 15 residues. This chain's CDR3 is CASSEGTWMRSEQYF. As DNA, the CDR3 is TGCGCCAGCAGTGAGGGGACCTGGATGCGGTCCGAGCAGTACTTC.

This clonotype was detected many times. This chain joins TRBV7-8 and TRBJ2-5; 10 positions agree with TRBD2. V dropped 5 bases and J dropped 5; count of bases not matched to a gene: 8. The CDR3 loop spans 15 amino acids. Germline V lookup: CDR1 SGHVS, CDR2 FQNEAQ. CDR3 coding DNA: TGTGCCAGCAGCAGAAAGCGGGAGGGCCTTGAGACCCAGTACTTC. Encoded protein: CASSRKREGLETQYF.